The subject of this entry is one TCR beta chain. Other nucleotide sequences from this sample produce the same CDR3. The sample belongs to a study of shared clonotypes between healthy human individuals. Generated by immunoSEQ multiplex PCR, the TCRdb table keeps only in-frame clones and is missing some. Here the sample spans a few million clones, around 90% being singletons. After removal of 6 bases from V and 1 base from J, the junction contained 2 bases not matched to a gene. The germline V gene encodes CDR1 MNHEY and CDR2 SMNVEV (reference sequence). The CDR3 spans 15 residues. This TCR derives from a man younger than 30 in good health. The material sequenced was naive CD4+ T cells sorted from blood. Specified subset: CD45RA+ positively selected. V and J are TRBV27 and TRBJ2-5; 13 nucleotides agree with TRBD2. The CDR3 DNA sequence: TGTGCCAGCAGGAGACTAGCGGGAGGCCAAGAGACCCAGTACTTC. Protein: CASRRLAGGQETQYF.